This T cell receptor beta chain stems from a study of PD-L1 blockade in urothelial cancer. The protocol was immunoSEQ multiplex PCR, while the TCRdb copy is restricted to in-frame clones and leaves out a portion. The table records approximately 46,000 clones, roughly nine tenths of them present only once. The count of this clone is one. Looked up from germline, CDR1 is SGHRS and CDR2 is YFSETQ. The CDR3 covers 16 residues. Losses at the gene ends were 3 bases for V and 1 base for J; bases not matched to a gene: 6. The sample consisted of PBMCs, taken around atezolizumab (anti-PD-L1) treatment. The receptor comes from a man aged 55-75 years with urothelial cancer. The gene calls are TRBV5-1 and TRBJ2-5, with 10 bases that match TRBD2. CDR3 residues: CASSSAGTSVQETQYF. The CDR3 nucleotides read TGCGCCAGCAGCTCGGCCGGGACTAGCGTCCAAGAGACCCAGTACTTC.